These 30 T cell receptor beta chains came from one sample sequenced in a study of long-term antiretroviral therapy in people with HIV. Survey-level resolution applied to immunoSEQ assay v3.0. TCRdb's table, derived via immunoSEQ multiplex PCR, lists solely in-frame clones and lacks some. The profile shows tens of thousands of clones, over 75% of them singletons. The sample here was unsorted PBMCs, taken 0.6 years after starting antiretroviral therapy. All receptors come from a man between 18 and 29 years old with HIV.

This rearrangement joins TRBV14 to TRBJ2-3; no reliable D call. The CDR3 runs 17 residues. V was pared by 1 base and J by 6 bases, with 20 bases between. The germline gives CDR1 SGHDN, CDR2 FVKESK. Here the CDR3 reads CASSQVGSIRPGDTQYF. Here the CDR3 DNA reads TGTGCCAGCAGCCAAGTTGGCTCCATAAGGCCTGGGGATACGCAGTATTTT.

The rearrangement uses TRBV2 and TRBJ2-3; the match to TRBD2 covers 9 bases. Germline lookup yields CDR1 SNHLY and CDR2 FYNNEI. The CDR3 is 14 amino acids. Trimming cost V 5 bases and J 5 bases; bases outside gene matches: 5. The CDR3 DNA is TGTGCCAGCAGTCGAGCGGGAGGTCGAGATACGCAGTATTTT. Amino acid sequence: CASSRAGGRDTQYF.

The chain couples TRBV29-1 to TRBJ2-7; 9 nucleotides match TRBD2. The CDR3 loop spans 14 amino acids. Per the germline V gene, CDR1 is SQVTM and CDR2 is ANQGSEA. Unmatched junction bases numbered 9, after V lost 6 bases and J lost 3 bases. CDR3 sequence reads: CSVRTSESIYEQYF. The CDR3 DNA reads TGCAGCGTCCGGACTAGCGAGTCGATCTACGAGCAGTACTTC.

This chain joins TRBV9 and TRBJ2-3, with 11 bases matching TRBD2. V shed 7 bases, J shed 4 bases, and the junction held 5 bases outside the gene matches. This CDR3 has 14 amino acids. Germline V gives CDR1 SGDLS, CDR2 YYNGEE. The CDR3 reads CASALAGGPDTQYF. CDR3 coding DNA: TGTGCCAGCGCTTTAGCGGGAGGGCCAGATACGCAGTATTTT.

The chain carries TRBV6-6 and TRBJ2-2; D is uncertain. Germline V lookup: CDR1 MNHNY, CDR2 SVGAGI (reference sequence). Between the trimmed V and J ends, which lost 7 bases and 0 bases, there was a span of 12 bases. CDR3 length: 15 residues. CDR3 nucleotide sequence: TGTGCCAGCACGAAAGGGATGGCGAACACCGGGGAGCTGTTTTTT. As protein: CASTKGMANTGELFF.

This chain links TRBV13 with TRBJ2-3; TRBD2 matches at 8 bases. The CDR3 has 15 amino acids. The V and J ends lost 5 bases and 2 bases, in that order; junction bases with no gene match: 6. Germline CDR1 reads PRHDT; CDR2 reads FYEKMQ (reference sequence). Here the CDR3 reads CASSTRLATTDTQYF. The CDR3, as DNA: TGTGCCAGCAGCACCCGACTAGCGACCACAGATACGCAGTATTTT.

The chain uses TRBV7-9 and TRBJ1-1, with D maybe TRBD1 (6 bases). Germline CDR1 and CDR2: SEHNR and FQNEAQ (reference sequence). This CDR3 is built from 15 residues. The V gene lost 0 bases and the J gene lost 1 base, with 9 bases spanning the gap. CDR3 sequence: CASSLAGGQNTEAFF. DNA of the CDR3: TGTGCCAGCAGCTTAGCTGGGGGCCAGAACACTGAAGCTTTCTTT.

This clone was seen a handful of times. The J gene is TRBJ2-1, the V gene TRBV19, with TRBD2 matching over 7 bases. The CDR3 length is 15 residues. The V segment lost 5 bases and the J segment 0 bases; nucleotides outside the gene matches: 4. CDR1 is LNHDA and CDR2 is SQIVND in the germline V gene (reference sequence). DNA for the CDR3: TGTGCCAGTAGTGCTAGCGGCAGCTCCTACAATGAGCAGTTCTTC. It yields the protein CASSASGSSYNEQFF.

This clone showed up just once. The rearrangement joins TRBV29-1 to TRBJ2-6; 9 bases are shared with TRBD1. This CDR3 contains 21 residues. Germline assignment: CDR1 SQVTM and CDR2 ANQGSEA. V gave up 6 bases and J gave up 1 base; unmatched junction bases: 22. As DNA, the CDR3 is TGCAGCGTCCTTAGACCCGGGACAGGGTTAGGGGACATTTCTGGGGCCAACGTCCTGACTTTC. It yields the protein CSVLRPGTGLGDISGANVLTF.

This clone appeared a few times. The rearrangement links TRBV6-6 to TRBJ2-7, with D unclear. CDR1 is MNHNY and CDR2 is SVGAGI in the germline V gene (reference sequence). V was pared by 0 bases and J by 7 bases, with 4 bases between. This CDR3 is 11 amino acids long. CDR3 sequence reads: CASSYSLEQYF. In nucleotides, the CDR3 is TGTGCCAGCAGTTACTCCTTGGAGCAGTACTTC.

The chain is built from TRBV6-1 and TRBJ2-7; no definite D call. The CDR3 length is 11 residues. Trimming left V 4 bases short and J 6 bases short, with 7 bases between. From germline, CDR1 is MNHNS and CDR2 SASEGT. In DNA form, the CDR3 reads TGTGCCAGCAGTGGTAGGTTCGAGCAGTACTTC. Translating it yields CASSGRFEQYF.

The chain has TRBV2 and TRBJ2-3; D is tentatively TRBD1 or TRBD2 (6 bases each). Between the trimmed V and J ends, which lost 8 bases and 2 bases, there was a span of 11 bases. CDR3 length: 13 residues. Germline V gene sequence: CDR1 SNHLY, CDR2 FYNNEI. CDR3 nucleotide sequence: TGTGCCAGCGGGTGGGGGGCCACAGATACGCAGTATTTT. It is translated as CASGWGATDTQYF.

The rearrangement links TRBV7-6 to TRBJ2-6; 11 bases line up with TRBD1. The ends lost 1 base at V and 0 bases at J; junction bases unmatched: 5. Per the germline V gene, CDR1 is SGHVS and CDR2 is FNYEAQ. The CDR3 is 19 residues long. CDR3 in DNA: TGTGCCAGCAGCTTAGGAACCGGGACAGGGGGCTCTGGGGCCAACGTCCTGACTTTC. Protein sequence: CASSLGTGTGGSGANVLTF.

The chain has TRBV6-1 and TRBJ2-3, with D tentatively TRBD1 (6 bases). Trimming pared 6 bases from V and 1 base from J, leaving 14 bases between. The CDR3 consists of 15 residues. CDR1 is MNHNS, CDR2 SASEGT, per germline. The CDR3 loop reads CASSKDRTRTDTQYF. The CDR3 nucleotides read TGTGCCAGCAGCAAAGACAGGACCCGCACAGATACGCAGTATTTT.

V and J are TRBV6-1 and TRBJ1-1; weak D call: TRBD1 (5 bases). Germline V lookup: CDR1 MNHNS, CDR2 SASEGT. V lost 4 bases to trimming and J lost 1 base, with 13 bases between them. The CDR3 consists of 15 residues. DNA of the CDR3: TGTGCCAGCAGTGCGGGGGGAGGAGGGAACACTGAAGCTTTCTTT. It specifies CASSAGGGGNTEAFF.

V usage is TRBV10-3 and J usage is TRBJ2-7; tentatively, D is TRBD2 (6 bases). Trimming took off 10 bases at V and 9 bases at J, with 25 bases between the two ends. This CDR3 is 14 amino acids long. The V gene's germline CDR1 is ENHRY and CDR2 SYGVKD. DNA for the CDR3: TGTGCCACTTCCGCGAGGGAGGACCTACGAGGGCAGTACTTC. Encoded protein: CATSAREDLRGQYF.

The chain recombines TRBV28 with TRBJ1-5, with 8 bases aligning to TRBD1. The CDR3 is 15 residues long. Germline CDR1 reads MDHEN; CDR2 reads SYDVKM. The J segment lost 1 base and the V segment lost 7 bases, leaving 6 bases of the junction unmatched. The CDR3 sequence is CASTLDRASNQPQHF. The CDR3 DNA follows: TGTGCCAGCACTCTGGACAGGGCCAGCAATCAGCCCCAGCATTTT.

In its sample, this clone was seen once. J is TRBJ2-7 and V is TRBV28; 7 bases match TRBD2. Per germline, CDR1 MDHEN and CDR2 SYDVKM. The CDR3 is 14 residues long. J lost 2 bases, V lost 6 bases, and 7 bases had no gene match. DNA of the CDR3: TGTGCCAGCAGAGTACCTAGCGGTACCTACGAGCAGTACTTC. This encodes CASRVPSGTYEQYF. The full variable domain, its missing parts supplied by reference TRBV28 and TRBJ2-7, is DVKVTQSSRYLVKRTGEKVFLECVQDMDHENMFWYRQDPGLGLRLIYFSYDVKMKEKGDIPEGYSVSREKKERFSLILESASTNQTSMYLCASRVPSGTYEQYFGPGTRLTVT.

The V gene is TRBV5-1, the J gene TRBJ2-3; D unresolved. CDR3 size: 15 residues. V lost 0 bases and J lost 3, with 11 bases in between. CDR1 is SGHRS, CDR2 YFSETQ, per germline. CDR3 region: CASSLGRFVTDTQYF. The CDR3 DNA reads TGCGCCAGCAGCTTGGGCCGATTCGTTACAGATACGCAGTATTTT.

V is TRBV10-3 and J is TRBJ2-7; TRBD2 agrees at 11 bases. Unmatched junction bases numbered 5, after V lost 6 bases and J lost 4 bases. Per germline, CDR1 ENHRY and CDR2 SYGVKD. The CDR3 spans 14 residues. This CDR3 reads CAIRTSGGSYEQYF. Here the CDR3 DNA reads TGTGCCATCAGAACTAGCGGGGGCAGTTACGAGCAGTACTTC.

The chain couples TRBV7-2 to TRBJ2-6; D is unresolved. The CDR3 length is 17 residues. CDR1 SGHTA and CDR2 FQGNSA come from the germline V gene. V lost 8 bases and J 0 bases, leaving 17 bases between the germline ends. CDR3 nucleotides: TGTGCCAGCTTGGCCAGCCCCCCGGGCTCTGGGGCCAACGTCCTGACTTTC. Translated, it gives CASLASPPGSGANVLTF.

This clone was counted a few times. The chain employs TRBV28 and TRBJ1-5; 7 bases map to TRBD1. Unmatched junction bases numbered 8, after V lost 5 bases and J lost 4 bases. The CDR3 length is 15 residues. Germline V gives CDR1 MDHEN, CDR2 SYDVKM. The chain's CDR3 is CASSPVRGDNQPQHF. DNA for the CDR3: TGTGCCAGCAGTCCAGTCAGGGGGGATAATCAGCCCCAGCATTTT.

CDR3 region: CASSKYQGLEAFF. The CDR3 bases are TGTGCCAGTAGTAAATATCAGGGCCTTGAAGCTTTCTTT. The V and J genes are TRBV19 and TRBJ1-1; TRBD1 is a possible D gene (5 bases). Germline CDR1 is LNHDA and CDR2 is SQIVND (reference sequence). CDR3 length: 13 residues. The germline V and J ends were trimmed by 4 bases and 7 bases, with 13 bases remaining between them.

The chain couples TRBV4-3 to TRBJ2-1, with 10 bases identical to TRBD1. Germline CDR1 is LGHNA and CDR2 is YSLEER. CDR3 length: 15 amino acids. The trim removed 4 bases at V and 11 bases at J, leaving 11 bases unmatched. The CDR3 sequence is CASSPVGTGASKQFF. CDR3 in DNA: TGCGCCAGCAGCCCAGTCGGGACAGGGGCCAGCAAGCAGTTCTTC.

The chain joins TRBV5-6 to TRBJ1-4, with 7 bases fitting TRBD1. Germline CDR1 SGHDT, CDR2 YYEEEE. V lost 3 bases to trimming and J lost 1 base; unmatched junction nucleotides: 6. This CDR3 has 16 residues. CDR3 protein: CASSYTGEGTNEKLFF. In nucleotides, the CDR3 is TGTGCCAGCAGCTATACAGGGGAGGGAACTAATGAAAAACTGTTTTTT.

The chain couples TRBV5-5 to TRBJ1-5, with D maybe TRBD1 (6 bases). V lost 0 bases and J 11 bases, leaving 15 bases between the germline ends. This CDR3 has 14 amino acids. Per germline, CDR1 SGHKS and CDR2 YYEKEE (reference sequence). CDR3 sequence: CASSLVGEAGAQHF. CDR3 in DNA: TGTGCCAGCAGCTTGGTCGGCGAAGCAGGGGCCCAGCATTTT.

The V call is TRBV28, the J call TRBJ2-7; either TRBD1 or TRBD2 may fit D (5 bases each). V was pared by 8 bases and J by 1 base, with 15 bases between. The germline V gene has CDR1 MDHEN and CDR2 SYDVKM. CDR3 size: 14 residues. The CDR3 DNA is TGTGCCAGCTCAGGGACCCCGAGGTCCTACGAGCAGTACTTC. Its translation: CASSGTPRSYEQYF.

The CDR3 DNA sequence: TGTGCCAGCAGCTTAAGTTACGAGCAGTACTTC. Protein sequence: CASSLSYEQYF. J is TRBJ2-7 and V is TRBV7-2; no clear D. The CDR3 has 11 amino acids. V lost 2 bases, J lost 4 bases, and 3 bases lay in between. Germline V gene sequence: CDR1 SGHTA, CDR2 FQGNSA.

This clone occurred a few times. V gene TRBV19 combines with J gene TRBJ2-7; no clear D. Per germline, CDR1 LNHDA and CDR2 SQIVND (reference sequence). The CDR3 extends over 14 amino acids. The V end was cut by 3 bases, the J end by 2 bases, with 11 bases between. Here the CDR3 DNA reads TGTGCCAGTAGTATCTCGGGCCGAGCCTACGAGCAGTACTTC. It translates to CASSISGRAYEQYF.

The chain combines TRBV29-1 with TRBJ2-2, with D perhaps matching TRBD1 or TRBD2 (7 bases each). Germline V gene sequence: CDR1 SQVTM, CDR2 ANQGSEA. This CDR3 contains 12 residues. Trimming stripped 7 bases from V and 7 bases from J, with 13 bases between. This CDR3 reads CSAGGGHGELFF. The DNA of the CDR3 is TGCAGCGCAGGGGGGGGGCACGGGGAGCTGTTTTTT.